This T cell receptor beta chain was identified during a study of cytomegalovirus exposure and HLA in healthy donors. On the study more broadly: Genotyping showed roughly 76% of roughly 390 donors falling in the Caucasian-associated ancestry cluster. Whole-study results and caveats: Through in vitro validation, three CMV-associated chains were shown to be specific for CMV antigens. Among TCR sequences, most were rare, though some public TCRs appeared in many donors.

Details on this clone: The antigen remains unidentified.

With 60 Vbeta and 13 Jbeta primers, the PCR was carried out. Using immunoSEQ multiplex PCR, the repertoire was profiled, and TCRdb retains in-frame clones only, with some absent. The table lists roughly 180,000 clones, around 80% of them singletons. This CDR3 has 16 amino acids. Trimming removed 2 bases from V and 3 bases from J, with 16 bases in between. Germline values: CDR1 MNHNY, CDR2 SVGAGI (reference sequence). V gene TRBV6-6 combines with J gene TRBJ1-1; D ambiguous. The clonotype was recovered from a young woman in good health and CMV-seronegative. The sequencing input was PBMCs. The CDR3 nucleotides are TGTGCCAGCAGTTACGCGATAGGTACTAGGGACACTGAAGCTTTCTTT. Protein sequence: CASSYAIGTRDTEAFF.